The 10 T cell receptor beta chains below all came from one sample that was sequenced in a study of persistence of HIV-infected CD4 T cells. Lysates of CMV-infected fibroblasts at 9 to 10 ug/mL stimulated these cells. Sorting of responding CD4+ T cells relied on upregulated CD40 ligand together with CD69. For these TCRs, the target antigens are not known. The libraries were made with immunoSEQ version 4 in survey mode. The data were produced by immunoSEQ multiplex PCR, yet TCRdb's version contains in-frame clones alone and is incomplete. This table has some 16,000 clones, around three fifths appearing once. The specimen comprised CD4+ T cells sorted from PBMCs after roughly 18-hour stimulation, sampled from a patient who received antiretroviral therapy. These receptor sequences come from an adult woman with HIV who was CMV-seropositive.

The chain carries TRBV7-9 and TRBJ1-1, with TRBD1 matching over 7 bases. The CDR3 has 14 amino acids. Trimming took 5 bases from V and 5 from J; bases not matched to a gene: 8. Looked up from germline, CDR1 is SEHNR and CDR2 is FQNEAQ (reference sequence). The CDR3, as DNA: TGTGCCAGCAGCCTCGACAGGGTTTGGACTGAAGCTTTCTTT. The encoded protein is CASSLDRVWTEAFF.

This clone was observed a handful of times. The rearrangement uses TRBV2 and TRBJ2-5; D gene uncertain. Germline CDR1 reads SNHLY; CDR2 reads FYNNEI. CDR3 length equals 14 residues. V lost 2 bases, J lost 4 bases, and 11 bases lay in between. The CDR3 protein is CASSEKSNLETQYF. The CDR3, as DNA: TGTGCCAGCAGTGAAAAATCGAACTTAGAGACCCAGTACTTC.

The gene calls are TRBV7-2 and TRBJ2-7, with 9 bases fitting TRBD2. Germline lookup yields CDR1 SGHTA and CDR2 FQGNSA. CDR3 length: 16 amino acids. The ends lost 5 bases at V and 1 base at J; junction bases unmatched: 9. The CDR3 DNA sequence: TGTGCCAGCAGCCCCGGGACTAGCTGGTCGTCCTACGAGCAGTACTTC. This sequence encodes CASSPGTSWSSYEQYF.

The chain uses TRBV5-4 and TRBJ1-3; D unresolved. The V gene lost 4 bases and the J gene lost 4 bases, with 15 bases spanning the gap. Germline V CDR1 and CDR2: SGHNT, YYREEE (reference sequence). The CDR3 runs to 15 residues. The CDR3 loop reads CASSPTAGSGNTIYF. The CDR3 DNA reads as TGTGCCAGCAGCCCTACAGCGGGGTCAGGAAACACCATATATTTT.

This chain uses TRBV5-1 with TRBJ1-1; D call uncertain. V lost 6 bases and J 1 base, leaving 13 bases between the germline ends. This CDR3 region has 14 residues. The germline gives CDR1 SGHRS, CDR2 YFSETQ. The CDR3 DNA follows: TGCGCCAGCACCCCGGAGTGGGGGAACACTGAAGCTTTCTTT. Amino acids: CASTPEWGNTEAFF.

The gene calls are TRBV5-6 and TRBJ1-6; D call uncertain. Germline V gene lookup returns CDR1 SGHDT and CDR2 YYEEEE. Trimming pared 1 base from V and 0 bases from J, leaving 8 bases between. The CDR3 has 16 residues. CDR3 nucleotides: TGTGCCAGCAGCTTGTCCTCGAGCTCCTATAATTCACCCCTCCACTTT. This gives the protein CASSLSSSSYNSPLHF.

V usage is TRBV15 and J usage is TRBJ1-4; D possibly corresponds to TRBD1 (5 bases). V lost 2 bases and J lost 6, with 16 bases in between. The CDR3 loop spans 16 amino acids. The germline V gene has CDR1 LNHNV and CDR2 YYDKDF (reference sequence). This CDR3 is CATSRPGGGLDEKLFF. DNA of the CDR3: TGTGCCACCAGCAGACCCGGGGGTGGGCTTGATGAAAAACTGTTTTTT.

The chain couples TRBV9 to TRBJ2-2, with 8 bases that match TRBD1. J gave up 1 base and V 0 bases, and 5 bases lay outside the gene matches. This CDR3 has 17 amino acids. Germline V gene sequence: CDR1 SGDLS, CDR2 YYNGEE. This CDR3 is CASSVAGTGWNTGELFF. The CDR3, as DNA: TGTGCCAGCAGCGTAGCCGGGACAGGCTGGAACACCGGGGAGCTGTTTTTT.

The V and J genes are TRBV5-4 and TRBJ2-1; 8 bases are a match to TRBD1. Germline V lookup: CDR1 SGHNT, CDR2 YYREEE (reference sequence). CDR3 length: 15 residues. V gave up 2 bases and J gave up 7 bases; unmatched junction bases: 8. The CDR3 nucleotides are TGTGCCAGCAGCTTACCGGGACAGGCTGTGAATGAGCAGTTCTTC. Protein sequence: CASSLPGQAVNEQFF.

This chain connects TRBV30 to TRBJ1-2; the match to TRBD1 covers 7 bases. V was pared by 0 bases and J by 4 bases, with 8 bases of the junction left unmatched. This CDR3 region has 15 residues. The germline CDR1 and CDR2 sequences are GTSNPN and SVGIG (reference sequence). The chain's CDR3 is CAWSVEGAHIYGYTF. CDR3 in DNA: TGTGCCTGGAGTGTCGAGGGGGCGCATATCTATGGCTACACCTTC.